This TCR beta chain was observed in a study of cytomegalovirus exposure and HLA in healthy donors. Points from the study as a whole: Cytomegalovirus status, reportedly, was diagnosed with high specificity and sensitivity by the classifier. A later analysis showed that HLA-associated TCR beta chains had undergone more clonal expansion than equally common others. TCR beta V- and J-gene trimming was later associated with a missense DCLRE1C variant.

Germline V gene sequence: CDR1 SGHDN, CDR2 FVKESK. CDR3 length: 14 residues. With regard to this clone: The antigen is not known. One end of the junction varies from germline; a read error may be responsible.

A multiplex PCR was run with 60 Vbeta primers and 13 Jbeta primers. Profiling relied on immunoSEQ multiplex PCR, and the TCRdb table lists in-frame clones only, not all of them. The data show tens of thousands of clones, and the top ten clones hold roughly 6%. Healthy donors of bone marrow made up the group. The sequencing sample was made of PBMCs. This chain uses TRBV14 with TRBJ1-1; D may be TRBD1 (5 bases). The source is a young man in good health and CMV-seronegative. The CDR3 sequence is CASSPFGGHTEDFF. For the CDR3, the DNA is TGTGCCAGCAGCCCTTTCGGGGGTCACACTGAAGATTTCTTT.